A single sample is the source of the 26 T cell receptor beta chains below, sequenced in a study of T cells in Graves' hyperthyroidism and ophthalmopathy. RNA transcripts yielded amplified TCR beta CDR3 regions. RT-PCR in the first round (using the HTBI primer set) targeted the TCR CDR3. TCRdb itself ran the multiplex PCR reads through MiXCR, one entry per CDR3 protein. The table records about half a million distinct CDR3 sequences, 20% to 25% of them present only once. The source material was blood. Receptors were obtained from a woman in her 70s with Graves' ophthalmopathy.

The CDR3 DNA follows: TGTGCCATCAGTGAAGGGCTCGGGGGTAGCTACGAGCAGTACTTC. As protein: CAISEGLGGSYEQYF. The chain uses TRBV10-3 and TRBJ2-7; the D gene is possibly TRBD2 (6 bases). The CDR3 spans 15 residues. V dropped 3 bases and J dropped 3 bases, with 15 bases sitting between them. Germline CDR1 and CDR2: ENHRY and SYGVKD.

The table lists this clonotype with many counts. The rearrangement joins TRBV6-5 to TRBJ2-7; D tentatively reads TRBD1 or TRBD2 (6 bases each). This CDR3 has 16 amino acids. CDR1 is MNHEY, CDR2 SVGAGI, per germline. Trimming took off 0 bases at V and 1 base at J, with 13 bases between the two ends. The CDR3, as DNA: TGTGCCAGCAGTTACTCAAGGGGGAGGACGTCCTACGAGCAGTACTTC. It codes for CASSYSRGRTSYEQYF.

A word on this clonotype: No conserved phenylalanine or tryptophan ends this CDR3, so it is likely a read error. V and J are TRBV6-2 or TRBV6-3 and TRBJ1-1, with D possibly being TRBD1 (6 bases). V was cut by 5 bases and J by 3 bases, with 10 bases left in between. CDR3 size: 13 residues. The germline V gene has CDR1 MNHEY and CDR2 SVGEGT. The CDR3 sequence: CASSRGADTEAFL. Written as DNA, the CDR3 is TGTGCCAGCAGTCGGGGGGCGGACACTGAAGCTTTCCTT.

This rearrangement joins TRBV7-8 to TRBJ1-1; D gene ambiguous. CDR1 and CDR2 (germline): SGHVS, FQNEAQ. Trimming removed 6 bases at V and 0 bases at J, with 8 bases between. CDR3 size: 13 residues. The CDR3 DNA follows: TGTGCCAGCAGACTAAGACTGAACACTGAAGCTTTCTTT. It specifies CASRLRLNTEAFF.

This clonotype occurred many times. The CDR3 DNA sequence: TGTGCCAGCAGCCCGAGGGAATCCTACAATGAGCAGTTCTTC. This gives the protein CASSPRESYNEQFF. V is TRBV7-9 and J is TRBJ2-1; tentatively, D is TRBD2 (5 bases). Trimming shortened V by 5 bases and J by 1 base, and 9 bases separated the two germline ends. The CDR3 runs 14 residues. Germline-derived CDR1 and CDR2 are SEHNR and FQNEAQ (reference sequence).

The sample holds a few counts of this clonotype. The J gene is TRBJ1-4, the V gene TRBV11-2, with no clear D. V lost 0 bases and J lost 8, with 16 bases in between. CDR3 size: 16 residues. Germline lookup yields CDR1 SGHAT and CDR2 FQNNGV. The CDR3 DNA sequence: TGTGCCAGCAGCTTAGATCTCTCCGTCGCCGGGGAAAAACTGTTTTTT. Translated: CASSLDLSVAGEKLFF.

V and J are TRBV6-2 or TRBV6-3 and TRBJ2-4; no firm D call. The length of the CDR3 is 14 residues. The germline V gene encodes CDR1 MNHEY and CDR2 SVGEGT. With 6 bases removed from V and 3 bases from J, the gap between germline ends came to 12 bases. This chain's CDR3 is CASRQPRDKNIQYF. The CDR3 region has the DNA TGTGCCAGCAGACAACCACGTGACAAAAACATTCAGTACTTC.

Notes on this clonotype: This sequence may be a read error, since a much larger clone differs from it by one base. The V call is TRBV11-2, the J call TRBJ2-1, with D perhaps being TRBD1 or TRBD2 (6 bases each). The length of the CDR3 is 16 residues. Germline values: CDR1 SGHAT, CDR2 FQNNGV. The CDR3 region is CASSFGGYNSYNEQLF. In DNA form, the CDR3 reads TGTGCCAGCAGCTTCGGGGGCTATAACTCCTACAATGAGCAGCTCTTC.

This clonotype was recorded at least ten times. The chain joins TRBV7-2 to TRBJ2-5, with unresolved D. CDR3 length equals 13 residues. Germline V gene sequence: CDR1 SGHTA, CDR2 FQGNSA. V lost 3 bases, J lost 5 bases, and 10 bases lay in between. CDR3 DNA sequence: TGTGCCAGCAGCTTCGGAAGCGTCGAGACCCAGTACTTC. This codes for CASSFGSVETQYF.

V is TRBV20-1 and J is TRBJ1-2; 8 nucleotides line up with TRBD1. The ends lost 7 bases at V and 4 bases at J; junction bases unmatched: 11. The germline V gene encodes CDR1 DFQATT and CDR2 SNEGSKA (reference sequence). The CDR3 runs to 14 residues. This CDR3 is CSVTAQGASYGYTF. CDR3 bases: TGCAGTGTGACGGCTCAGGGGGCTTCCTATGGCTACACCTTC.

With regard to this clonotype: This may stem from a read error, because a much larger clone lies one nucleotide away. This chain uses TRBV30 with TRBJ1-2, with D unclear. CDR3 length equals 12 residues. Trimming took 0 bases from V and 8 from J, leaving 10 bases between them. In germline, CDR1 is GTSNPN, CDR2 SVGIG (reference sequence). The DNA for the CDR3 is TGTGCCTGGAGTGTAGGTCGGGCCGGCTACACCTTC. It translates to CAWSVGRAGYTF.

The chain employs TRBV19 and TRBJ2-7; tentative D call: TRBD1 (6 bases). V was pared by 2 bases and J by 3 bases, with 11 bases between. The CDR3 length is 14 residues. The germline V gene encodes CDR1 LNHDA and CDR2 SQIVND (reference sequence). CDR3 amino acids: CASSIRVQGYEQYF. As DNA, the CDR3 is TGTGCCAGTAGTATAAGGGTACAGGGCTACGAGCAGTACTTC.

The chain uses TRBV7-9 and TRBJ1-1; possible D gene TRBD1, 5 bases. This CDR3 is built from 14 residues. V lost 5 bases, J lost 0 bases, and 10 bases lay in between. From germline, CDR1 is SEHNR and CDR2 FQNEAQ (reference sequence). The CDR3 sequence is CASSHRSLNTEAFF. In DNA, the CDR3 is TGTGCCAGCAGCCACAGGAGCTTGAACACTGAAGCTTTCTTT.

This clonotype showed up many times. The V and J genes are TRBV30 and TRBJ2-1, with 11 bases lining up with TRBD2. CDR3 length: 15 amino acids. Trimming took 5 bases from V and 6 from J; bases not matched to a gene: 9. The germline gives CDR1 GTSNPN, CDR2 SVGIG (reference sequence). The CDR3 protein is CAWQLAGVVRNEQFF. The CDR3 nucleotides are TGTGCCTGGCAACTAGCGGGAGTGGTTCGCAATGAGCAGTTCTTC.

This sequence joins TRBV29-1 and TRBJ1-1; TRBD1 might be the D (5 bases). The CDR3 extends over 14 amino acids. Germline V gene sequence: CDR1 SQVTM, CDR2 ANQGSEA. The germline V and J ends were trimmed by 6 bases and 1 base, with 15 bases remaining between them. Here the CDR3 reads CSVLDIFKNTEAFF. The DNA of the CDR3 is TGCAGCGTCCTGGACATCTTTAAGAACACTGAAGCTTTCTTT.

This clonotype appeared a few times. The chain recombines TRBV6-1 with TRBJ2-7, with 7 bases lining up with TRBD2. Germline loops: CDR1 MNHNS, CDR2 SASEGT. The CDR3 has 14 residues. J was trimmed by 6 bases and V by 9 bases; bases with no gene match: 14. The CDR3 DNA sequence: TGTGCCAGTCTTAGGGGTGGCGGGAGCACCGAGCAGTACTTC. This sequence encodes CASLRGGGSTEQYF.

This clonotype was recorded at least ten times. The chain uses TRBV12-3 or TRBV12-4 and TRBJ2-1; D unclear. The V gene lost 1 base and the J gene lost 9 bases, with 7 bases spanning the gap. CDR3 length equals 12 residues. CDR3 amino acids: CASSLEDVEQFF. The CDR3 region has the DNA TGTGCCAGCAGTTTAGAGGACGTTGAGCAGTTCTTC.

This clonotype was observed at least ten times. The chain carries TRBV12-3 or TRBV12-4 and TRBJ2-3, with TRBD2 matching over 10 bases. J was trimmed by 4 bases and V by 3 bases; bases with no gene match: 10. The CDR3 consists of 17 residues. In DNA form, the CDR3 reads TGTGCCAGCAGTTTTAGAGCTAGCGGGAGAGTTCCAGATACGCAGTATTTT. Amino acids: CASSFRASGRVPDTQYF.

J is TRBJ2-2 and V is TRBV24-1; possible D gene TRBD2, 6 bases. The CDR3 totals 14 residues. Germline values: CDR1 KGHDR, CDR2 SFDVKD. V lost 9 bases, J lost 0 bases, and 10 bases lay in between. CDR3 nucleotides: TGTGCCACCCGGGGACTGGCGAACACCGGGGAGCTGTTTTTT. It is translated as CATRGLANTGELFF.

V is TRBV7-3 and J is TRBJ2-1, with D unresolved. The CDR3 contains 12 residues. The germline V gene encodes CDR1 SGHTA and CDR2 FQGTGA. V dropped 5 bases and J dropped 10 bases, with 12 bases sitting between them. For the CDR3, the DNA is TGTGCCAGCAGCAGTACTCCCACCGAGCAGTTCTTC. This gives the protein CASSSTPTEQFF.

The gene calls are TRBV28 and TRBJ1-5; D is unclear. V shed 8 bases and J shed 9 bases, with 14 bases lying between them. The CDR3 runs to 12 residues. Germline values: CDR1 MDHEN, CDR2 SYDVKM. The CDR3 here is CASGSMLGPQHF. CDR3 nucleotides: TGTGCCAGCGGTTCAATGCTTGGGCCCCAGCATTTT.

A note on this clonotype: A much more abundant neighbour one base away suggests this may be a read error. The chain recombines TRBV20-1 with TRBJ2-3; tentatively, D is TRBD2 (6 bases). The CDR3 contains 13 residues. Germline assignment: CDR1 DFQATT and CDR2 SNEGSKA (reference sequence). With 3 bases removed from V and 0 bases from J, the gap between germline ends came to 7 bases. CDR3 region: CSASGTSTDTQYF. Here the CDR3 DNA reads TGCAGTGCTAGCGGGACTAGCACAGATACGCAGTATTTT.

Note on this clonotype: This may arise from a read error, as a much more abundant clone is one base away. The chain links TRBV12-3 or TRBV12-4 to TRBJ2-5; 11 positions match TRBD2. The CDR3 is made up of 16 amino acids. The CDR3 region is CASSLRLAGWGEAQYF. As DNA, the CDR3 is TGTGCCAGCAGTTTACGACTAGCGGGATGGGGAGAGGCCCAGTACTTC.

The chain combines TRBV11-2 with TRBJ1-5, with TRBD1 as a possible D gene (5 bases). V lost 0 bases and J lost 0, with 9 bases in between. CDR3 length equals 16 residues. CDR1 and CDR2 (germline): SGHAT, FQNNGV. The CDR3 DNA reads TGTGCCAGCAGCTTAGAGGCAGGGAGTAGCAATCAGCCCCAGCATTTT. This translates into CASSLEAGSSNQPQHF.

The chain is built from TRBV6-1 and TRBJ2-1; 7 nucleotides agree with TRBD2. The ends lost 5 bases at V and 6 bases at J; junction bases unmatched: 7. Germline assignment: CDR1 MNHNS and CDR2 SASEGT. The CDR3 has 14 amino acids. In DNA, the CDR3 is TGTGCCAGCAGTCCACCAACTAGCGTCAATGAGCAGTTCTTC. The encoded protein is CASSPPTSVNEQFF.

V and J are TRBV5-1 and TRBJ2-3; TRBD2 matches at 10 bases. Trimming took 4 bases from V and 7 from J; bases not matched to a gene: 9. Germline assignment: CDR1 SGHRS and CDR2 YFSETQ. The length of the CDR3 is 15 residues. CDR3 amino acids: CASSISGRARNTQYF. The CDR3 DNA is TGCGCCAGCAGCATAAGCGGGAGGGCGAGGAATACGCAGTATTTT.